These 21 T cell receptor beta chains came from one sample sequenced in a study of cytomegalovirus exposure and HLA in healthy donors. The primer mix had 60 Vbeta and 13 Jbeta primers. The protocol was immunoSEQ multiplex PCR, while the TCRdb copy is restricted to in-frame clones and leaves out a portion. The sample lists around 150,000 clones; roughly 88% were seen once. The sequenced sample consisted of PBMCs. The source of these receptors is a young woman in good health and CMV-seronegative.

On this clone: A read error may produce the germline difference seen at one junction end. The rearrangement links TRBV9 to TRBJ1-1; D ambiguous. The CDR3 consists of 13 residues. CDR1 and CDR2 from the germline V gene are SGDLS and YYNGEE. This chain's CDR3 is CAGSVDGNTEAFF. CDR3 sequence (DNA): TGTGCCGGCAGCGTAGACGGGAACACTGAAGCTTTCTTT.

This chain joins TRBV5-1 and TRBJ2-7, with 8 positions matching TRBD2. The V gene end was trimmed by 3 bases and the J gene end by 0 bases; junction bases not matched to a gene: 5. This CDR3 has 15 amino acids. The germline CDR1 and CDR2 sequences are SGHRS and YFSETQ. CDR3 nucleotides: TGCGCCAGCAGCTGGCGGGGGGACAACTCCTACGAGCAGTACTTC. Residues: CASSWRGDNSYEQYF.

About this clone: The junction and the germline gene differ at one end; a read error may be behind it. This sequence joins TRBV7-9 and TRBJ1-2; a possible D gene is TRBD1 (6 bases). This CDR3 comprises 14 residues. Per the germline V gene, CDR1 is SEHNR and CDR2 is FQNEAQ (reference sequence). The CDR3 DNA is TGTTCCAGCAGCTTCGAACAGGGAAACTATGGCTACACCTTC. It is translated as CSSSFEQGNYGYTF.

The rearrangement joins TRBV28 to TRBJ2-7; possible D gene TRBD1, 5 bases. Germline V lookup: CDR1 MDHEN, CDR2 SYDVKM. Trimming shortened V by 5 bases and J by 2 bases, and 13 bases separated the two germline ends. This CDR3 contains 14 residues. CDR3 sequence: CASSKGVGTYEQYF. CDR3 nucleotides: TGTGCCAGCAGTAAAGGGGTGGGGACCTACGAGCAGTACTTC.

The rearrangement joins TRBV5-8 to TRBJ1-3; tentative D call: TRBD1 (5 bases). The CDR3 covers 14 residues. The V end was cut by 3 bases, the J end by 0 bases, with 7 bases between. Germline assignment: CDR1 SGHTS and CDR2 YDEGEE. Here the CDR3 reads CASSWGVSGNTIYF. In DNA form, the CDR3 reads TGTGCCAGCAGCTGGGGGGTCTCTGGAAACACCATATATTTT.

The CDR3 bases are TGTGCCAGCAGCCCGCTGACAGGTTACTCCTACGAGCAGTACTTC. It is translated as CASSPLTGYSYEQYF. The V and J genes are TRBV11-2 and TRBJ2-7; D might be TRBD1 (6 bases). The CDR3 sequence is 15 residues long. V gave up 5 bases and J gave up 0 bases, with 14 bases separating them. Germline V CDR1 and CDR2: SGHAT, FQNNGV.

The CDR3 nucleotides are TGTGCCAGCAGCCTGTCCAACGGGGAGACCCAGTACTTC. Its protein is CASSLSNGETQYF. The rearrangement joins TRBV11-2 to TRBJ2-5; D gene unclear. The CDR3 length is 13 residues. Germline V gene sequence: CDR1 SGHAT, CDR2 FQNNGV. The V end was cut by 5 bases, the J end by 5 bases, with 12 bases between.

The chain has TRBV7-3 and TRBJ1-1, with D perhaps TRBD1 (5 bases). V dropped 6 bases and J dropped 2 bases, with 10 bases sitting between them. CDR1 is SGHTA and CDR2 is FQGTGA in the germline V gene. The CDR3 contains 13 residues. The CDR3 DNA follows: TGTGCCAGCAGTCAGGGTTATAACACTGAAGCTTTCTTT. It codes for CASSQGYNTEAFF.

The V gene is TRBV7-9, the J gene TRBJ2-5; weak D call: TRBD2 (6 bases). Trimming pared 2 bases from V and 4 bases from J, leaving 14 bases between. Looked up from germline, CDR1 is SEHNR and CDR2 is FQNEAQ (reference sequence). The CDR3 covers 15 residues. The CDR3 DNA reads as TGTGCCAGCAGCTTAAGTCGGGGGACGGTAGAGACCCAGTACTTC. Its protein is CASSLSRGTVETQYF.

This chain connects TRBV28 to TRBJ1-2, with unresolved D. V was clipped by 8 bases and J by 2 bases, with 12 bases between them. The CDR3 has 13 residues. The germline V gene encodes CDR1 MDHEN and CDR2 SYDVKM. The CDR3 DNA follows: TGTGCCAGCGACCTAGCGGGGAACTATGGCTACACCTTC. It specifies CASDLAGNYGYTF.

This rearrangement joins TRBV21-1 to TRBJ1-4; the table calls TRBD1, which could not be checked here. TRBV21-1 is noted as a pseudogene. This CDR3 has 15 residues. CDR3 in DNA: TGTGCCAGCAGCAAAGCGGCCGTAACTAATGAAAAACTGTTTTTT. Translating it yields CASSKAAVTNEKLFF.

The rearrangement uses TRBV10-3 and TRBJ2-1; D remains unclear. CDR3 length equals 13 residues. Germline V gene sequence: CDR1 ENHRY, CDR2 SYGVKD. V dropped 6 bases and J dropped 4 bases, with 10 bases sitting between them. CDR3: CAIRPDKYNEQFF. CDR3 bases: TGTGCCATCAGACCCGACAAATACAATGAGCAGTTCTTC.

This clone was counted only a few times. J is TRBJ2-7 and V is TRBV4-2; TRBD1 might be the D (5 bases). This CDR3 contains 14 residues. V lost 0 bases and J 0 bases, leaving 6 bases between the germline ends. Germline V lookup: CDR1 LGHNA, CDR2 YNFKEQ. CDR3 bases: TGTGCCAGCAGCCAAGATCAGGGCTCCTACGAGCAGTACTTC. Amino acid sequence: CASSQDQGSYEQYF.

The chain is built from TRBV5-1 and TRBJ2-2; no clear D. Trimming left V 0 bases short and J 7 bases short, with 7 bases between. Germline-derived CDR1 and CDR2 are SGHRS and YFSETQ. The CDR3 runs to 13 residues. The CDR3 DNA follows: TGCGCCAGCAGCTTGGGACAACACGGGGAGCTGTTTTTT. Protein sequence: CASSLGQHGELFF.

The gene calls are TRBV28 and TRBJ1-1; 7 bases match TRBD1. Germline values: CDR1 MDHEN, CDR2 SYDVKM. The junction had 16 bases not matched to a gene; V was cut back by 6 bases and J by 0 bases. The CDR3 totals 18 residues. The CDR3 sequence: CASRRYRGGRRVNTEAFF. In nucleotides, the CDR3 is TGTGCCAGCAGACGATACAGGGGAGGTAGGAGGGTGAACACTGAAGCTTTCTTT.

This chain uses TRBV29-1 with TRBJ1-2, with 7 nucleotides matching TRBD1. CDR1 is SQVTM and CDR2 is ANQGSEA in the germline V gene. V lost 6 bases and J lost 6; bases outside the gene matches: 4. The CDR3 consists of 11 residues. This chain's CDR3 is CSVAGTDGYTF. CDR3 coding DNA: TGCAGCGTCGCCGGGACAGATGGCTACACCTTC.

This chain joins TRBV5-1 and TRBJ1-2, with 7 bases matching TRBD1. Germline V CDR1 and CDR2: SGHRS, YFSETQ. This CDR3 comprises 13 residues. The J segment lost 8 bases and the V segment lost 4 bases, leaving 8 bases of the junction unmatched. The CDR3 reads CASSDRASGGYTF. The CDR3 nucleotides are TGCGCCAGCAGCGACAGGGCGAGTGGCGGCTACACCTTC.

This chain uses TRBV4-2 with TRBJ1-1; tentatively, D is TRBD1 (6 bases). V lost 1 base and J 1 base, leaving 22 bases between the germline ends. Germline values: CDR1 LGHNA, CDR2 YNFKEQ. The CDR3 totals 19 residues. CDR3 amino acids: CASSQAVQGGLTRNTEAFF. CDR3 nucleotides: TGTGCCAGCAGCCAAGCCGTACAGGGAGGGCTAACGAGGAACACTGAAGCTTTCTTT.

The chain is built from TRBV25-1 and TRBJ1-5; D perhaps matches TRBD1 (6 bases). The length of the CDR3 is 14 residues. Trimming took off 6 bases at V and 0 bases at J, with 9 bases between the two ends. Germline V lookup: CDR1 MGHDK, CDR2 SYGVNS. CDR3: CASRGHGSNQPQHF. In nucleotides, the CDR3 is TGTGCCAGCAGGGGACATGGTAGCAATCAGCCCCAGCATTTT.

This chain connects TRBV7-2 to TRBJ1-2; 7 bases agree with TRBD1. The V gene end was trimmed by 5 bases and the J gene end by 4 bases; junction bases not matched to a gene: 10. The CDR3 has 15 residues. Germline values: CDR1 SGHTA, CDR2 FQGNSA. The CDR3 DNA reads TGTGCCAGCAGCCCCCGGACAGGACGCCTCTATGGCTACACCTTC. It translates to CASSPRTGRLYGYTF. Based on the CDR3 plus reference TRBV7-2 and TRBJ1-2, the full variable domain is GAGVSQSPSNKVTEKGKDVELRCDPISGHTALYWYRQSLGQGLEFLIYFQGNSAPDKSGLPSDRFSAERTGGSVSTLTIQRTQQEDSAVYLCASSPRTGRLYGYTFGSGTRLTVV.

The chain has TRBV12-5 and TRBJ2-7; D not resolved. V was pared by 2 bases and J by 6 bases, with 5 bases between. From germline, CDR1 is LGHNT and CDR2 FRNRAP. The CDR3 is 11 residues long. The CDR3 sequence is CASGLYSEQYF. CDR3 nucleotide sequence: TGTGCTAGTGGTTTGTATAGCGAGCAGTACTTC.